What follows is one TCR beta chain and its context. TCRdb re-analyzed the 5' RACE reads; it lists each CDR3 protein once, without DNA. This sample's table has about 370,000 distinct CDR3 sequences. The sample originates from a study of T cells expressing NK-cell markers. On the study more broadly: In sorted CD3+CD56+NKG2C+, CD3+CD56+NKG2C- and CD3+CD56-NKG2C+ T cells, TCR beta repertoires were obtained. Out of eight donors sequenced, seven tested HCMV-seropositive and the remaining one seronegative.

CDR3 length equals 13 residues. Germline V gene sequence: CDR1 SEHNR, CDR2 FQNEAQ (reference sequence). This clonotype was obtained from a woman aged 50 to 60 in good health. The rearrangement uses TRBV7-9 and TRBJ2-3; as DNA is missing, the TRBD1 call by TCRdb cannot be tested. The sample was blood T cells: a sorted CD56 or NKG2C T cell subset, CD4+ or CD8+ T cells, or bulk PBMC T cells (not recorded which). The CDR3 region is CASSLEGDRSRYF.